The rows below give T cell receptor beta chains drawn from one sample of a study of human CD8 memory T cell subsets. TCRdb re-analyzed the 5' RACE reads; it lists each CDR3 protein once, without DNA. The repertoire shows some 12,000 distinct CDR3 sequences; the top ten hold over 8.5%. The sample consisted of CD8+ T cells from PBMCs. Receptors were obtained from a human donor in good health. Both conserved end residues are part of each CDR3. Size is omitted from some rows. Given values are once, few, many or a class for expanded clones.

TRBJ2-7 | medium-sized | TRBV4-1 | CASSQGNRASYEQYF
TRBJ2-1 | - | TRBV29-1 | CSVLGTGKYNEQFF
TRBJ2-1 | - | TRBV2 | CASGTLQDTYNEQFF
TRBJ1-5 | - | TRBV12-3/TRBV12-4 | CASRGDRVNQHF
TRBJ1-1 | - | TRBV5-5 | CASSLGAGTEAFF
TRBJ2-1 | - | TRBV6-5 | CASSTDGLGYNEQFF
TRBJ2-1 | - | TRBV5-1 | CASHGQGSEQFF
TRBJ2-1 | - | TRBV27 | CASSLVGSSYNEQFF
TRBJ2-1 | medium-sized | TRBV5-4 | CASSLADELAYNEQFF
TRBJ2-7 | - | TRBV29-1 | CSVGGGLLYEQYF
TRBJ2-2 | - | TRBV7-9 | CASSSPWASGGNTGELFF
TRBJ2-1 | - | TRBV5-1 | CASSLSRTANEQFF
TRBJ2-7 | - | TRBV7-8 | CASSARDGTYEQYF
TRBJ1-6 | - | TRBV15 | CATSRVAGSPLHF
TRBJ2-7 | - | TRBV7-9 | CASSPRGTGGYRQYF
TRBJ2-5 | - | TRBV7-6 | CASSPARGEQTQYF
TRBJ1-1 | - | TRBV12-3/TRBV12-4 | CATGGVRNTEAFF
TRBJ1-2 | - | TRBV4-3 | CASSRGRTYGYTF
TRBJ2-7 | - | TRBV20-1 | CSAFDRSSYEQYF
TRBJ1-5 | - | TRBV25-1 | CASSEEGLEPQHF
TRBJ2-1 | - | TRBV4-1 | CASSQEPPSGEQFF
TRBJ2-7 | - | TRBV12-3/TRBV12-4 | CASSIGQGAYEQYF
TRBJ2-7 | - | TRBV4-1 | CASGALGSDEQYF
TRBJ2-7 | - | TRBV27 | CASSLDTTVYEQYF
TRBJ1-4 | medium-sized | TRBV20-1 | CSARDLVMGLGEKLFF
TRBJ2-1 | - | TRBV9 | CASSVVGGPNNEQFF
TRBJ2-3 | - | TRBV29-1 | CSVVGTGLADTQYF
TRBJ2-5 | medium-sized | TRBV29-1 | CSAADRLFASETQYF
TRBJ2-3 | - | TRBV7-9 | CASSLVLAGQDTQYF
TRBJ2-5 | - | TRBV27 | CASSLREETQYF
TRBJ2-1 | - | TRBV11-3 | CASSPGLYNEQFF
TRBJ2-7 | - | TRBV19 | CASSVRSANEQYF
TRBJ2-3 | - | TRBV25-1 | CASSEYGLSDTQYF
TRBJ2-2 | - | TRBV12-3/TRBV12-4 | CASTIRGADTGELFF
TRBJ2-5 | medium-sized | TRBV12-3/TRBV12-4 | CASSLSPSVITQYF
TRBJ2-2 | - | TRBV13 | CASRSTGTSGTGGELFF
TRBJ2-2 | - | TRBV20-1 | CSASSGATGELFF
TRBJ2-6 | - | TRBV29-1 | CSVTTGRSGANVLTF
TRBJ2-5 | - | TRBV7-9 | CASTSELTLETQYF
TRBJ2-1 | - | TRBV24-1 | CATSASANEQFF
TRBJ2-5 | - | TRBV5-1 | CASRLTGEETQYF
TRBJ2-7 | - | TRBV3-1 | CASSLNSFPYEQYF
TRBJ2-5 | - | TRBV19 | CASSRQWTSQETQYF